These T cell receptor beta chains were read from a single sample in a study of molecular identifiers for immune sequencing clone quantification. TCRdb processed the PCR reads anew with MiXCR; each CDR3 protein has one entry. The sample includes a few hundred thousand distinct CDR3 sequences, under 25% of them seen just once. The sample was naive CD8+ T cells from blood, with Jurkat cell RNA spiked in. The source of these receptors is a human donor in good health. Some libraries in this study had Jurkat cell RNA spiked in. The CDR3 runs from the conserved cysteine through the conserved F or W. The order of the fields is D gene, V gene, clone size, J gene, CDR3 protein, CDR3 DNA. A D gene is named only where the DNA matches it firmly. Clone size, where shown, is once, few, many, or a class for clones that have expanded.

-	TRBV6-5	many	TRBJ1-6	CASSYGYRDYNSPLHF	TGTGCCAGCAGTTACGGTTATAGGGACTATAATTCACCCCTCCACTTT
-	TRBV18	few	TRBJ2-6	CASSPLESPGANVLTF	TGTGCCAGCTCACCACTCGAATCGCCTGGGGCCAACGTCCTGACTTTC
TRBD1	TRBV27	-	TRBJ2-5	CAGSLWAGGKETQYF	TGTGCCGGCAGTTTATGGGCAGGGGGCAAAGAGACCCAGTACTTC
-	TRBV7-9	-	TRBJ2-5	CASSLVFTRDETQYF	TGTGCCAGCAGCTTAGTTTTTACCAGGGACGAGACCCAGTACTTC
TRBD2	TRBV19	many	TRBJ2-3	CASSMLAGVTDTQYF	TGTGCCAGTAGTATGCTAGCGGGGGTCACAGATACGCAGTATTTT
-	TRBV20-1	-	TRBJ1-5	CSAREEFSNQPQHF	TGCAGTGCTAGAGAAGAGTTTAGCAATCAGCCCCAGCATTTT
-	TRBV7-7	-	TRBJ2-3	CASSPGQPTGTQYF	TGTGCTAGCAGCCCCGGACAGCCCACAGGTACGCAGTATTTT
TRBD2	TRBV20-1	many	TRBJ2-5	CSAGLAGEGEETQYF	TGCAGTGCGGGACTAGCGGGAGAAGGGGAAGAGACCCAGTACTTC
TRBD1	TRBV9	many	TRBJ2-7	CASSPTRTGPEQYF	TGTGCCAGCAGCCCGACAAGGACAGGGCCCGAGCAGTACTTC
TRBD2	TRBV12-3/TRBV12-4	few	TRBJ2-2	CASSFTSGDSNTGELFF	TGTGCCAGCAGTTTTACCAGCGGGGATTCGAACACCGGGGAGCTGTTTTTT
TRBD2	TRBV4-2	-	TRBJ2-2	CASSWASGNTGELFF	TGTGCCAGCAGCTGGGCTAGCGGGAACACCGGGGAGCTGTTTTTT
-	TRBV7-2	-	TRBJ2-7	CASSPTREFEFAYEQYF	TGTGCCAGCAGCCCCACCAGGGAGTTCGAGTTTGCCTACGAGCAGTACTTC
-	TRBV27	-	TRBJ2-1	CATLPPDGFYNEQFF	TGTGCCACCCTCCCTCCCGACGGGTTCTACAATGAGCAGTTCTTC
TRBD2	TRBV7-2	-	TRBJ2-2	CASSQTSRRMNTRELFF	TGTGCCAGCAGCCAGACTAGCCGGAGGATGAACACCAGGGAGCTGTTTTTT
-	TRBV7-6	-	TRBJ2-5	CASSENLPREPQYF	TGTGCCAGCAGCGAGAATCTGCCCCGGGAGCCCCAGTACTTC
-	TRBV6-5	-	TRBJ2-2	CASSYSLSGTGELFF	TGTGCCAGCAGTTATTCGTTATCGGGCACCGGGGAGCTGTTTTTT
-	TRBV6-2/TRBV6-3	-	TRBJ1-5	CASSLSTAKRAYQPQHF	TGTGCCAGCAGTCTCTCGACAGCTAAAAGGGCCTATCAGCCCCAGCATTTT
-	TRBV2	many	TRBJ1-4	CASRDPMQGWEKLFF	TGTGCCAGCAGGGATCCCATGCAGGGGTGGGAAAAACTGTTTTTT
-	TRBV7-6	few	TRBJ2-5	CASSLPSEEETQYF	TGTGCCAGCAGCCTACCAAGCGAAGAAGAGACCCAGTACTTC
-	TRBV4-3	many	TRBJ2-3	CASSQLGSPLDTQYF	TGCGCCAGCAGCCAACTAGGGTCCCCGCTGGATACGCAGTATTTT